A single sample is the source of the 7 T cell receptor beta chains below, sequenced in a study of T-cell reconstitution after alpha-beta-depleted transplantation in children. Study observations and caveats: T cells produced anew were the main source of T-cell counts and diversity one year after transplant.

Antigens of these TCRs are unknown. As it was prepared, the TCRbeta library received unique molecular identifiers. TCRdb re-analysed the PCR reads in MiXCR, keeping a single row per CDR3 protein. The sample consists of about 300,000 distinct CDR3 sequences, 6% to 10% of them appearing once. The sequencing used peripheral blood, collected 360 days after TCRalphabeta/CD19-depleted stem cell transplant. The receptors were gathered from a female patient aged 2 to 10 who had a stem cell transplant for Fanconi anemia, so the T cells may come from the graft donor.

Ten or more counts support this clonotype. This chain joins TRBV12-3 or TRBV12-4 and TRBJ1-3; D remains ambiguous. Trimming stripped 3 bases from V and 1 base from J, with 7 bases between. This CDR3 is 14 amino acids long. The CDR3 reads CASSFTYSGNTIYF. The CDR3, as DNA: TGTGCCAGCAGTTTCACGTATTCTGGAAACACCATATATTTT.

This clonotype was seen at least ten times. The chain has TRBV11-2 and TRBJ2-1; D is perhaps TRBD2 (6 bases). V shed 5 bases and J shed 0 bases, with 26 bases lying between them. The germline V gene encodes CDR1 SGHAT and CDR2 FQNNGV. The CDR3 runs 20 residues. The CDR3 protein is CASSQNLRVYRGLSYNEQFF. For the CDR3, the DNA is TGTGCCAGCAGCCAAAATCTTAGGGTGTATCGGGGACTCTCCTACAATGAGCAGTTCTTC.

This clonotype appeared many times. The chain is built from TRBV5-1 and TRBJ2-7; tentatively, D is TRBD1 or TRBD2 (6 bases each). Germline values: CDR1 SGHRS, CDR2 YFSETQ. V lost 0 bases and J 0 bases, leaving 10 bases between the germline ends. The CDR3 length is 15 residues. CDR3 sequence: CASSLEGEASYEQYF. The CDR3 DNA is TGCGCCAGCAGCTTGGAGGGGGAGGCCTCCTACGAGCAGTACTTC. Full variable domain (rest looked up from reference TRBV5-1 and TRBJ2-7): KAGVTQTPRYLIKTRGQQVTLSCSPISGHRSVSWYQQTPGQGLQFLFEYFSETQRNKGNFPGRFSGRQFSNSRSEMNVSTLELGDSALYLCASSLEGEASYEQYFGPGTRLTVT.

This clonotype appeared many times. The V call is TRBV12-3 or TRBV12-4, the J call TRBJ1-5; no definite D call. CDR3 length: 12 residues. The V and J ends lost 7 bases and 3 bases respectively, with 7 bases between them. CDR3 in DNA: TGTGCCAGCACCGAGAACAATCAGCCCCAGCATTTT. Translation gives CASTENNQPQHF.

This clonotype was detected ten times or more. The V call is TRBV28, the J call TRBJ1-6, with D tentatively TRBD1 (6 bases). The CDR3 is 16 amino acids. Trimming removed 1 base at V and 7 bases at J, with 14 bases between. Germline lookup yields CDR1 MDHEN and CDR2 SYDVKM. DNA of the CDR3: TGTGCCAGCAGTTTATCCTCCGAGGGGGAAAATTCACCCCTCCACTTT. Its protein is CASSLSSEGENSPLHF.

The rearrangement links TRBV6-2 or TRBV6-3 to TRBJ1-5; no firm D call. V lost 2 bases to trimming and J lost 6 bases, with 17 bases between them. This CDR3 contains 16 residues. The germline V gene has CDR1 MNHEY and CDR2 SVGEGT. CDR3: CASSYQSAFVAQPQHF. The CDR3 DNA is TGTGCCAGCAGTTACCAGTCGGCATTTGTGGCTCAGCCCCAGCATTTT.

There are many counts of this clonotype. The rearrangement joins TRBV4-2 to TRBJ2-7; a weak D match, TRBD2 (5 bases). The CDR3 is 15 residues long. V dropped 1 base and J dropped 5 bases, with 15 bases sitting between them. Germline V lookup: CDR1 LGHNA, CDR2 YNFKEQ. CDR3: CASSQALSSGNEQYF. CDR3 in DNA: TGTGCCAGCAGCCAAGCCCTTTCGTCGGGGAACGAGCAGTACTTC.